This T cell receptor (beta chain) was profiled in a study of Ad26.COV2.S vaccination and SARS-CoV-2 variants. The wider study: The study gave Ad26.COV2.S intramuscularly, once or twice 56 days apart.

V was cut by 1 base and J by 1 base, with 13 bases left in between. This CDR3 is 16 amino acids long. Germline CDR1 and CDR2: SGHVS and FNYEAQ. General study results and limits: Substantial breadth was reportedly displayed by spike-specific CD8+ and CD4+ T cell responses after vaccination.

Treatment described: around 19 received Ad26.COV2.S at low or high dose, single or two shots; roughly five received placebo; per-sample allocation not given. On day 63 after the first injection, vaccine and placebo recipients gave samples. Some clones are missing from TCRdb's copy, which holds only in-frame ones; the method was immunoSEQ multiplex PCR. The sample records a few hundred thousand clones, almost 90% being singletons. As for this clone: Antigen: not known.

The sequence was collected from a person aged 18 to 59 who received the Ad26.COV2.S COVID-19 vaccine or a placebo. The specimen comprised peripheral blood, sampled in a trial of Ad26.COV2.S vaccine versus placebo. The chain employs TRBV7-6 and TRBJ1-1, with D hard to call. CDR3 sequence reads: CASSLGSPDSNTEAFF. CDR3 in DNA: TGTGCCAGCAGCTTAGGATCTCCAGACTCGAACACTGAAGCTTTCTTT. The full variable domain, in which reference TRBV7-6 and TRBJ1-1 provide the parts outside the CDR3, is GAGVSQSPRYKVTKRGQDVALRCDPISGHVSLYWYRQALGQGPEFLTYFNYEAQQDKSGLPNDRFSAERPEGSISTLTIQRTEQRDSAMYRCASSLGSPDSNTEAFFGQGTRLTVV.